One and the same sample provided the 9 T cell receptor beta chains below, sequenced in a study of blood T cell repertoires in COVID-19. Some clones are missing from TCRdb's copy, which holds only in-frame ones; the method was immunoSEQ multiplex PCR. In the table there are fewer than 250,000 clones, 65% to 90% of which are singletons. Sequenced sample: PBMCs or T cells enriched from blood (not recorded which). All receptors come from a woman aged 45-65 years with acute COVID-19.

The rearrangement links TRBV5-1 to TRBJ2-5, with 11 positions matching TRBD2. Germline CDR1 is SGHRS and CDR2 is YFSETQ. V was pared by 5 bases and J by 4 bases, with 13 bases of the junction left unmatched. CDR3 length equals 17 residues. The DNA for the CDR3 is TGCGCCAGCAGACCCTCCGGGGGTAGCGGGGGGGCAGAGACCCAGTACTTC. Translated, it gives CASRPSGGSGGAETQYF.

The V call is TRBV29-1, the J call TRBJ1-5; D might be TRBD1 (5 bases). V dropped 5 bases and J dropped 1 base, with 15 bases sitting between them. There are 15 residues in the CDR3. The germline V gene encodes CDR1 SQVTM and CDR2 ANQGSEA. This chain's CDR3 is CSVSPDGGSNQPQHF. The DNA for the CDR3 is TGCAGCGTTTCACCTGATGGGGGGAGCAATCAGCCCCAGCATTTT.

The chain recombines TRBV5-1 with TRBJ2-2; D perhaps matches TRBD2 (6 bases). This CDR3 spans 15 amino acids. From germline, CDR1 is SGHRS and CDR2 YFSETQ. Trimming took off 0 bases at V and 2 bases at J, with 8 bases between the two ends. The CDR3 nucleotides read TGCGCCAGCAGCTTGGACGGACTAAACACCGGGGAGCTGTTTTTT. Translating gives CASSLDGLNTGELFF.

V gene TRBV7-2 combines with J gene TRBJ2-1, with TRBD1 as a possible D gene (6 bases). Trimming removed 3 bases from V and 6 bases from J, with 21 bases in between. The V gene's germline CDR1 is SGHTA and CDR2 FQGNSA. This CDR3 spans 17 amino acids. CDR3 DNA sequence: TGTGCCAGCAGCTTGATGAGGACAGTCGGAAGATTCAATGAGCAGTTCTTC. Translating it yields CASSLMRTVGRFNEQFF.

This clone was counted a single time. This chain joins TRBV3-1 (or the pseudogene TRBV3-2) and TRBJ1-5; possible D gene TRBD1, 6 bases. The CDR3 contains 14 residues. Germline V CDR1 and CDR2: LGHDT, YNNKEL (reference sequence). The V end was cut by 4 bases, the J end by 5 bases, with 12 bases between. CDR3 residues: CASSLRQEHQPQHF. The CDR3 DNA sequence: TGTGCCAGCAGCCTGCGACAGGAACATCAGCCCCAGCATTTT.

The chain couples TRBV9 to TRBJ1-5; D gene uncertain. The CDR3 has 12 amino acids. Trimming stripped 0 bases from V and 5 bases from J, with 3 bases between. Germline CDR1 SGDLS, CDR2 YYNGEE. The CDR3 here is CASSVGDQPQHF. In DNA form, the CDR3 reads TGTGCCAGCAGCGTAGGAGATCAGCCCCAGCATTTT.

The gene calls are TRBV6-5 and TRBJ1-1; possibly TRBD1 for D (6 bases). This CDR3 has 12 amino acids. Looked up from germline, CDR1 is MNHEY and CDR2 is SVGAGI. The V and J ends lost 6 bases and 5 bases respectively, with 10 bases between them. CDR3 bases: TGTGCCAGCAGGGCAGGGGTAACTGAAGCTTTCTTT. Translating gives CASRAGVTEAFF.

J is TRBJ1-1 and V is TRBV5-5; TRBD1 agrees at 8 bases. The CDR3 is made up of 12 amino acids. The germline V gene encodes CDR1 SGHKS and CDR2 YYEKEE (reference sequence). Unmatched junction bases numbered 8, after V lost 5 bases and J lost 11 bases. In DNA, the CDR3 is TGTGCCAGCAGTTTTGGACAGGGCAGGGCTTTCTTT. The encoded protein is CASSFGQGRAFF.

The chain has TRBV7-6 and TRBJ1-3, with 7 bases identical to TRBD1. The V segment lost 2 bases and the J segment 4 bases; nucleotides outside the gene matches: 5. Germline V gene sequence: CDR1 SGHVS, CDR2 FNYEAQ. The CDR3 spans 15 residues. The DNA of the CDR3 is TGTGCCAGCAGCTTAACAGGGGACTTAGGAAACACCATATATTTT. Protein: CASSLTGDLGNTIYF.